This T cell receptor beta chain was retrieved from a study of blood T cell repertoires in COVID-19. In the study overall: The United States, Italy and Spain provided the acute and convalescent COVID-19 samples. The analysed material was cDNA or gDNA that came from T cells, B-cell-depleted T cells, or PBMCs.

The ends were cut back, 6 bases at V and 7 bases at J, with 12 bases in the middle. The germline V gene has CDR1 SGHVS and CDR2 FNYEAQ. This CDR3 has 13 residues. Sequenced by immunoSEQ multiplex PCR; TCRdb stores in-frame clones only, minus some. The profile shows about 250,000 clones, 85% of them singletons. Grouping used clinical history reported by participants in a survey and questionnaire. Sequencing was performed on PBMCs or T cells enriched from blood (not recorded which). The gene calls are TRBV7-6 and TRBJ2-2, with D possibly matching TRBD1 (8 bases). The source of this sequence is a woman between 45 and 60 years old with acute COVID-19. The DNA for the CDR3 is TGTGCCAGCAGTACAGGGGGGGTCGGGGAGCTGTTTTTT. Its protein product is CASSTGGVGELFF.